A selection of T cell receptor beta chains follows, all from one sample in a study of Ad26.COV2.S vaccination and SARS-CoV-2 variants. Assay used: immunoSEQ multiplex PCR; TCRdb lists only in-frame clones, some missing. The sample holds about 400,000 clones, roughly nine tenths seen once. The sequences come from peripheral blood, collected in a trial of Ad26.COV2.S vaccine versus placebo. The receptors derive from a person aged 18-65 years who received the Ad26.COV2.S COVID-19 vaccine or a placebo. The CDR3 runs from the conserved cysteine through the conserved F or W. Each record gives: D gene, J gene, V gene, clone size, CDR3 DNA, CDR3 protein. D genes are given only for firm matches. The listing skips clone size in some rows; elsewhere it reads once, few, many or a size class.

d_gene: TRBD1
j_gene: TRBJ1-4
v_gene: TRBV10-1
abundance: -
CDR3nt: TGCGCCAGCAGTGAGTTGTCGACAGGGGGAAATGAAAAACTGTTTTTT
CDR3aa: CASSELSTGGNEKLFF

d_gene: TRBD1
j_gene: TRBJ1-6
v_gene: TRBV4-1
abundance: -
CDR3nt: TGCGCCAGCAGCCAGGGCAGACTGGGACAGCTTAATAATTCACCCCTCCACTTT
CDR3aa: CASSQGRLGQLNNSPLHF

d_gene: -
j_gene: TRBJ1-4
v_gene: TRBV6-1
abundance: -
CDR3nt: TGTGCCAGCAGTGAAGCGCTTCTGCCGAATGAAAAACTGTTTTTT
CDR3aa: CASSEALLPNEKLFF

d_gene: TRBD2
j_gene: TRBJ2-1
v_gene: TRBV11-2
abundance: -
CDR3nt: TGTGCCAGCAGCTTAATTAGCGGGGGGGCCAATGAGCAGTTCTTC
CDR3aa: CASSLISGGANEQFF

d_gene: -
j_gene: TRBJ2-7
v_gene: TRBV18
abundance: -
CDR3nt: TGTGCCAGCTCACCACCGACGACTGGTAGCTCCTACGAGCAGTACTTC
CDR3aa: CASSPPTTGSSYEQYF

d_gene: -
j_gene: TRBJ2-7
v_gene: TRBV3-1/TRBV3-2
abundance: once
CDR3nt: TGTGCCAGCAGCTCTGGGCGGGGCGAGCAGTACTTC
CDR3aa: CASSSGRGEQYF

d_gene: -
j_gene: TRBJ1-4
v_gene: TRBV5-1
abundance: -
CDR3nt: TGCGCCAGCAGCTTCTCGGCCGGCGGCGCTGAAAAACTGTTTTTT
CDR3aa: CASSFSAGGAEKLFF

d_gene: TRBD1
j_gene: TRBJ1-2
v_gene: TRBV2
abundance: -
CDR3nt: TGTGCCAGCAGGTCCACCGGGACAGGGAGAATTGGCTACACCTTC
CDR3aa: CASRSTGTGRIGYTF

d_gene: -
j_gene: TRBJ1-2
v_gene: TRBV4-1
abundance: -
CDR3nt: TGCGCCAGCAGCCAAGAACAGCTCTATGGCTACACCTTC
CDR3aa: CASSQEQLYGYTF

d_gene: -
j_gene: TRBJ2-7
v_gene: TRBV30
abundance: -
CDR3nt: TGTGCCTGGAGTGAAGGGGCCTACGAGCAGTACTTC
CDR3aa: CAWSEGAYEQYF

d_gene: -
j_gene: TRBJ1-1
v_gene: TRBV6-5
abundance: -
CDR3nt: TGTGCCAGCAGCTGGACAGCTGAAGCTTTCTTT
CDR3aa: CASSWTAEAFF

d_gene: TRBD1
j_gene: TRBJ2-5
v_gene: TRBV11-2
abundance: -
CDR3nt: TGTGCCAGCAGCTTAGGGAGTTGGACAGGGCTCCAAGAGACCCAGTACTTC
CDR3aa: CASSLGSWTGLQETQYF

d_gene: TRBD1
j_gene: TRBJ1-2
v_gene: TRBV6-2/TRBV6-3
abundance: -
CDR3nt: TGTGCCAGCAGTATACAGGGGCTTTATGGCTACACCTTC
CDR3aa: CASSIQGLYGYTF

d_gene: -
j_gene: TRBJ1-2
v_gene: TRBV11-2
abundance: -
CDR3nt: TGTGCCAGCAGCTTAGCGGGGACAAATTATGGCTACACCTTC
CDR3aa: CASSLAGTNYGYTF

d_gene: -
j_gene: TRBJ2-2
v_gene: TRBV9
abundance: -
CDR3nt: TGTGCCAGCAGCGTAGCTCAGATCGGGGAGCTGTTTTTT
CDR3aa: CASSVAQIGELFF

d_gene: -
j_gene: TRBJ1-6
v_gene: TRBV10-3
abundance: -
CDR3nt: TGTGCCATCAGAGCCGGGACGGAAAATTCACCCCTCCACTTT
CDR3aa: CAIRAGTENSPLHF

d_gene: -
j_gene: TRBJ2-7
v_gene: TRBV5-1
abundance: -
CDR3nt: TGCGCCAGCAGTTCTCTGCAGGGCCCCTACGAGCAGTACTTC
CDR3aa: CASSSLQGPYEQYF

d_gene: -
j_gene: TRBJ2-1
v_gene: TRBV5-8
abundance: -
CDR3nt: TGTGCCAGCAGCCCGACAGGACGAAATTACAATGAGCAGTTCTTC
CDR3aa: CASSPTGRNYNEQFF

d_gene: -
j_gene: TRBJ2-6
v_gene: TRBV10-3
abundance: -
CDR3nt: TGTGCCATCAGGGATTTGGGGGGAAGTGGGGCCAACGTCCTGACTTTC
CDR3aa: CAIRDLGGSGANVLTF

d_gene: -
j_gene: TRBJ2-5
v_gene: TRBV5-4
abundance: -
CDR3nt: TGTGCCAGCAGCTTCGCGGCCCAAGAGACCCAGTACTTC
CDR3aa: CASSFAAQETQYF

d_gene: -
j_gene: TRBJ2-3
v_gene: TRBV3-1/TRBV3-2
abundance: -
CDR3nt: TGTGCCAGCAGCCGCCTGAGGGGAGATACGCAGTATTTT
CDR3aa: CASSRLRGDTQYF

d_gene: TRBD1
j_gene: TRBJ1-2
v_gene: TRBV6-4
abundance: few
CDR3nt: TGTGCCAGCAGCGAGACAGGGAACTATGGCTACACCTTC
CDR3aa: CASSETGNYGYTF

d_gene: -
j_gene: TRBJ2-4
v_gene: TRBV15
abundance: -
CDR3nt: TGTGCCACCAGCAGAGAGCGTTTTTCGGTTCAGTACTTC
CDR3aa: CATSRERFSVQYF

d_gene: TRBD1
j_gene: TRBJ2-7
v_gene: TRBV18
abundance: -
CDR3nt: TGTGCCAGCTCACCAAATACAGGGGACCCCTCCTACGAGCAGTACTTC
CDR3aa: CASSPNTGDPSYEQYF

d_gene: -
j_gene: TRBJ1-1
v_gene: TRBV20-1
abundance: -
CDR3nt: TGCAGTGCCTCAGAGCTCACTGAAGCTTTCTTT
CDR3aa: CSASELTEAFF

d_gene: TRBD1
j_gene: TRBJ2-7
v_gene: TRBV6-5
abundance: once
CDR3nt: TGTGCCAGCAGTTACTCTTCGGCAGGGGGCTCCTACGAGCAGTACTTC
CDR3aa: CASSYSSAGGSYEQYF

d_gene: -
j_gene: TRBJ2-5
v_gene: TRBV2
abundance: -
CDR3nt: TGTGCCAGCAGGGCGGGGGCGTACCAAGAGACCCAGTACTTC
CDR3aa: CASRAGAYQETQYF

d_gene: TRBD1
j_gene: TRBJ1-5
v_gene: TRBV18
abundance: once
CDR3nt: TGTGCCAGCTCACCAACAGGGGGACAGCCCCAGCATTTT
CDR3aa: CASSPTGGQPQHF

d_gene: -
j_gene: TRBJ1-1
v_gene: TRBV7-9
abundance: -
CDR3nt: TGTGCCAGCAGCTTAGGGACAGCATTCACTGAAGCTTTCTTT
CDR3aa: CASSLGTAFTEAFF

d_gene: -
j_gene: TRBJ2-5
v_gene: TRBV5-6
abundance: -
CDR3nt: TGTGCCAGCAGCTTTGTCGGGGGAGAGACCCAGTACTTC
CDR3aa: CASSFVGGETQYF

d_gene: TRBD1
j_gene: TRBJ1-1
v_gene: TRBV6-2/TRBV6-3
abundance: -
CDR3nt: TGTGCCAGCAGTTACTCGAGACAGGGAATTGGAGCTTTCTTT
CDR3aa: CASSYSRQGIGAFF